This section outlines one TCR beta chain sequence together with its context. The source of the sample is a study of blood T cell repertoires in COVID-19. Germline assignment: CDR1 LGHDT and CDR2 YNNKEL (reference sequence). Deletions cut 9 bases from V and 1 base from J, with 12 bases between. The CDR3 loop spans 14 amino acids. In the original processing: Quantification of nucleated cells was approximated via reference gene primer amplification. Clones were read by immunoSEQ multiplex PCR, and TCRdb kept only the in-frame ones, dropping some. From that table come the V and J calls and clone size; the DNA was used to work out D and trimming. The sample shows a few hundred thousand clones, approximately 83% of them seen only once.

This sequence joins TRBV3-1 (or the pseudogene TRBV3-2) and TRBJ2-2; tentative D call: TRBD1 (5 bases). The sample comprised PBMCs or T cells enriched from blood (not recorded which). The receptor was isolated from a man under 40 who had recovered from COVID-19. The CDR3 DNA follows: TGTGCCAGTACAGACAGAAAGAACACCGGGGAGCTGTTTTTT. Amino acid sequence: CASTDRKNTGELFF.